The rows below give T cell receptor beta chains drawn from one sample of a study of blood T cell repertoires in COVID-19. Produced via immunoSEQ multiplex PCR; TCRdb's table is partial and in-frame only. The profile shows 120,000 or so clones, more than 75% of them singletons. Sample: peripheral blood. The receptors shown here come from a human donor in a cohort sampled during active COVID-19. Both conserved end residues are trimmed from each CDR3. A D gene is named only where the DNA matches it firmly.

- | TRBV7-2 | ASSPTRAGYT
TRBD1 | TRBV5-1 | ASSAGTGFLWI
- | TRBV4-2 | ASSQGPEGGAGGETQY
- | TRBV15 | ATSREWASTYEQY
- | TRBV15 | ATSRGTVNQPQH
TRBD1 | TRBV19 | ASSLGTGIAKNIQY
TRBD1 | TRBV30 | AWRAGTVNSPLH
TRBD1 | TRBV7-9 | ASTPPPGQTSNGLDTQY
TRBD1 | TRBV10-1 | ASSPTGTGITEAF
- | TRBV11-2 | ASRLTGPYNEQF
- | TRBV11-2 | ASSLVAREQF
TRBD2 | TRBV11-2 | ASSPRLAVHEQF
- | TRBV5-1 | ASSLGRGLGSPLH
- | TRBV11-2 | ASSFSFRQLRTEAF